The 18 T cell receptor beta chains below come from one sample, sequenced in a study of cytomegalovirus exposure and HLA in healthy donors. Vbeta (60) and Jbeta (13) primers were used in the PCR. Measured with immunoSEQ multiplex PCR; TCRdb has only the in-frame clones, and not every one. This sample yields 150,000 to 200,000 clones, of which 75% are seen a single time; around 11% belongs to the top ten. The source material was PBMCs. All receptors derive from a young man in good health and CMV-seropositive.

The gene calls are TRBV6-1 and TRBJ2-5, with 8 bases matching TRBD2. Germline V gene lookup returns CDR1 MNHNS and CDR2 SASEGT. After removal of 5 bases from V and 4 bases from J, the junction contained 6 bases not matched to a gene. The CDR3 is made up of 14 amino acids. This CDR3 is CASSSIAGLETQYF. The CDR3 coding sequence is TGTGCCAGCAGTTCTATAGCGGGATTAGAGACCCAGTACTTC.

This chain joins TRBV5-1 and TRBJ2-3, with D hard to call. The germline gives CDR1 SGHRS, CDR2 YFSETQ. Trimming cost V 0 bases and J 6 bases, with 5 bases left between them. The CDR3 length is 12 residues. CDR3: CASSLASDTQYF. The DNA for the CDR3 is TGCGCCAGCAGCTTGGCGTCTGATACGCAGTATTTT. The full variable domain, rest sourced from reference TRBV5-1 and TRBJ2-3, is KAGVTQTPRYLIKTRGQQVTLSCSPISGHRSVSWYQQTPGQGLQFLFEYFSETQRNKGNFPGRFSGRQFSNSRSEMNVSTLELGDSALYLCASSLASDTQYFGPGTRLTVL.

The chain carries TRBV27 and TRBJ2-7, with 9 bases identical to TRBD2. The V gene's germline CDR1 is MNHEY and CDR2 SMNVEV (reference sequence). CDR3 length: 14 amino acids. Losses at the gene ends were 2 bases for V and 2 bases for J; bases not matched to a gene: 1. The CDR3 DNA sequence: TGTGCCAGCAGTTTAAGCGGGAGGACCTACGAGCAGTACTTC. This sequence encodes CASSLSGRTYEQYF.

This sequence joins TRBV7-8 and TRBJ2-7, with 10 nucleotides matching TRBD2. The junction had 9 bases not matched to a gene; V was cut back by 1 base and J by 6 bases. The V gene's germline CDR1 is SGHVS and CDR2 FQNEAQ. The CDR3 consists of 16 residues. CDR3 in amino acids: CASSLDFSSGRSEQYF. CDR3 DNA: TGTGCCAGCAGCTTAGATTTCTCTAGCGGGAGATCCGAGCAGTACTTC.

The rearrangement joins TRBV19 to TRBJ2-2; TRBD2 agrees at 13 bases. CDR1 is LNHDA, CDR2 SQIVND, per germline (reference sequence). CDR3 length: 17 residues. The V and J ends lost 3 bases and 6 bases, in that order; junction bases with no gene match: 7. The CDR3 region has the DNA TGTGCCAGTAGTATTGAACTAGCGGGAGGGCCGGCCGGGGAGCTGTTTTTT. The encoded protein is CASSIELAGGPAGELFF.

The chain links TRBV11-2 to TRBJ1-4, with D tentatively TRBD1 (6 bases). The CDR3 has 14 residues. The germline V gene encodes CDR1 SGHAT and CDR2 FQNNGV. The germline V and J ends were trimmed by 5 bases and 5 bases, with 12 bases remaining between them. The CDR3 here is CASSLDRNNEKLFF. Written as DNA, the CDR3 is TGTGCCAGCAGCCTGGACAGAAACAATGAAAAACTGTTTTTT.

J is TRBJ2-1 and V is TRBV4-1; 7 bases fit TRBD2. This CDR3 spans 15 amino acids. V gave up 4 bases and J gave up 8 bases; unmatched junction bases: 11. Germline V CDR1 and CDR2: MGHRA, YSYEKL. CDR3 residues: CASSPHRGGSYEQFF. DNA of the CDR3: TGCGCCAGCAGCCCTCATAGGGGAGGGAGCTATGAGCAGTTCTTC.

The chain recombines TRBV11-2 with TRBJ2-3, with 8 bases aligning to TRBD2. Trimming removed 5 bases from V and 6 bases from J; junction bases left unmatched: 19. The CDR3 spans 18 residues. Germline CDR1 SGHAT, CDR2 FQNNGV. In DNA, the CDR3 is TGTGCCAGCAGCCTCACCCTCGTTATAGCGGGATGGTCGGATACGCAGTATTTT. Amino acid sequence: CASSLTLVIAGWSDTQYF.

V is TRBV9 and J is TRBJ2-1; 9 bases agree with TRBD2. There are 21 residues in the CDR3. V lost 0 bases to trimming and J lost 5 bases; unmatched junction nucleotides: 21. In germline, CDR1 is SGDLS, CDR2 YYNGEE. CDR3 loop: CASSVAELAGVQGRANNEQFF. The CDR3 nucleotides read TGTGCCAGCAGCGTAGCAGAATTAGCGGGAGTTCAGGGTCGGGCAAACAATGAGCAGTTCTTC.

In DNA, the CDR3 is TGCGCCAGCAGCCGCGGGACAGGTCAGGGCTACACCTTC. This gives the protein CASSRGTGQGYTF. The chain uses TRBV4-1 and TRBJ1-2; TRBD1 matches at 8 bases. This CDR3 has 13 residues. Losses at the gene ends were 4 bases for V and 8 bases for J; bases not matched to a gene: 6. The V gene's germline CDR1 is MGHRA and CDR2 YSYEKL.

The CDR3: CASSERAGGGVEQYF. The CDR3 nucleotides are TGCGCCAGCAGTGAGCGGGCAGGGGGCGGGGTGGAGCAGTACTTC. The chain employs TRBV10-2 and TRBJ2-7, with 8 bases aligning to TRBD1. The V gene end was trimmed by 2 bases and the J gene end by 7 bases; junction bases not matched to a gene: 10. The CDR3 is made up of 15 amino acids. Germline CDR1 WSHSY, CDR2 SAAADI.

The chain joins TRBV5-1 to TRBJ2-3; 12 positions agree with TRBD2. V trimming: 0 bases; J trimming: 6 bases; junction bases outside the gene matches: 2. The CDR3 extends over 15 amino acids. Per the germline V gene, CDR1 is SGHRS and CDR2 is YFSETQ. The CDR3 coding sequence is TGCGCCAGCAGCTTGGGTCTAGCGGGAGGGGATACGCAGTATTTT. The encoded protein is CASSLGLAGGDTQYF.

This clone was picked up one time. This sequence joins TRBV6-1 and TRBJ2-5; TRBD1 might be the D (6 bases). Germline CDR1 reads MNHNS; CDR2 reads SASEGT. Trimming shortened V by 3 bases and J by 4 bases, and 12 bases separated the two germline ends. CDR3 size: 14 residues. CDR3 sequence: CASSETTGSETQYF. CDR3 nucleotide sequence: TGTGCCAGCAGTGAGACGACAGGATCAGAGACCCAGTACTTC.

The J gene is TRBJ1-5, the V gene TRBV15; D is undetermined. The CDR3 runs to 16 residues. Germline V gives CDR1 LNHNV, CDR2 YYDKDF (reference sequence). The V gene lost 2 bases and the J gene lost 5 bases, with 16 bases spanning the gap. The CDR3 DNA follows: TGTGCCACCAGCAGATACTCAACTGTCGGGGATCAGCCCCAGCATTTT. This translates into CATSRYSTVGDQPQHF.

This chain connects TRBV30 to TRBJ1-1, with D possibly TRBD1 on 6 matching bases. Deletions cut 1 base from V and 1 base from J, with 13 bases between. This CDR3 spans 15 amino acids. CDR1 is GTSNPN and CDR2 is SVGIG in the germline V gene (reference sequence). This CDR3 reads CAWSEIQGRNTEAFF. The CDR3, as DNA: TGTGCCTGGAGTGAAATACAGGGTCGGAACACTGAAGCTTTCTTT.

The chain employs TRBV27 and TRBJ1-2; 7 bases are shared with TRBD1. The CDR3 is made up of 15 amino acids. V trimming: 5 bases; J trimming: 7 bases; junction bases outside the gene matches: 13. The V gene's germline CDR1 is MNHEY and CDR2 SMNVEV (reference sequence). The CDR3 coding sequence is TGTGCCAGCAGTCTCCTACCGACAGGGTGGGGTGGCTACACCTTC. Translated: CASSLLPTGWGGYTF.

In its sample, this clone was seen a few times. The CDR3 here is CASSAEPVRGDTQYF. The CDR3 nucleotides are TGTGCCAGCAGCGCAGAACCGGTCAGAGGAGATACGCAGTATTTT. The chain carries TRBV7-3 and TRBJ2-3; unclear D gene. Germline V gene data show CDR1 as SGHTA and CDR2 as FQGTGA. The CDR3 sequence is 15 residues long. The V end lost 5 bases, the J end lost 5 bases, and 17 bases lay between the germline ends.

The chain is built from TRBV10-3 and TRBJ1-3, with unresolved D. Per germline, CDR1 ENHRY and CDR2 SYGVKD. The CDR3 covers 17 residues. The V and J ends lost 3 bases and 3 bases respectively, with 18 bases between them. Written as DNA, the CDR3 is TGTGCCATCAGTGAATTTGACGGCCTTTCGGGTGGAAACACCATATATTTT. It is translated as CAISEFDGLSGGNTIYF.